This TCR beta chain was captured in a study of CD8 T cell repertoires and HIV-1 epitope variants. Study background: Twenty-five autologous and known Gag and Nef epitope variant peptides each stimulated T cells separately. Controls included no peptide, Ebola AY9 epitope, and a CMV, EBV, flu pool.

Here immunoSEQ multiplex PCR was the method, and the copy in TCRdb shows in-frame clones only, minus some. The table has around 5,000 clones, about two thirds seen once; the top ten hold about 45%. Germline V gene data show CDR1 as SGHRS and CDR2 as YFSETQ. The CDR3 is 14 residues long. V shed 1 base and J shed 3 bases, with 11 bases lying between them. This clone counts as medium-sized. The target antigen is unknown. The study's findings and limits: The assay identified only TCR beta chains of antigen-proliferating T cells. A handful of clonotypes recognized Nef KF9, one HW9, none TAALDMSHF.

Specimen: cultured CD8+ T cells derived from PBMCs. This clonotype was obtained from a male donor with HIV. The chain joins TRBV5-1 to TRBJ2-7; TRBD2 might be the D (6 bases). The CDR3: CASSLYAGGYEQYF. CDR3 nucleotide sequence: TGCGCCAGCAGCTTGTATGCCGGGGGCTACGAGCAGTACTTC.